The T cell receptor (beta chain) under discussion was sequenced for a study of blood T cell repertoires in COVID-19. Study as a whole: Material from acute and convalescent COVID-19 was sourced from the United States, Italy and Spain.

This CDR3 has 15 amino acids. The repertoire was sequenced with immunoSEQ multiplex PCR; TCRdb's copy has only in-frame clones and lacks some. The repertoire holds a few hundred thousand clones, with 70% to 90% as singletons. The source is a man aged 35 to 55 with acute or convalescent COVID-19. The chain combines TRBV21-1 with TRBJ1-1. TRBV21-1 is tagged as a pseudogene. Material: peripheral blood. This CDR3 reads CALGRQGGGNTEAFF. CDR3 nucleotides: TGTGCCTTAGGGAGGCAGGGTGGCGGGAACACTGAAGCTTTCTTT.